This note documents a single TCR beta chain sequence. Its specificity is not known. The protocol was immunoSEQ multiplex PCR, while the TCRdb copy is restricted to in-frame clones and leaves out a portion. The table records around 160,000 clones, approximately 94% of them present only once. This record comes from a study of T cell responses to AZD1222 COVID-19 vaccine. There are 16 residues in the CDR3. Trimming cost V 0 bases and J 6 bases, with 20 bases left between them. The germline CDR1 and CDR2 sequences are GTSNPN and SVGIG (reference sequence). Pooling of second doses given at about 4 or about 12 weeks was done. General observations from the study: Repertoires were obtained solely post-peak T cell response. Reportedly, nearly half of unique spike TCRs recognized epitopes outside B.1.351/B.1.1.7 mutations. Spike-specific TCR breadth and depth grew following two AZD1222 doses.

The TCR was taken from an adult who received the AZD1222 COVID-19 vaccine. Sequenced material: peripheral blood, taken 28 days after the second AZD1222 dose. This chain links TRBV30 with TRBJ1-2, with D unclear. DNA of the CDR3: TGTGCCTGGAGTGTAGGTAGGGTGGGAGGCTTGGATGGCTACACCTTC. This translates into CAWSVGRVGGLDGYTF. The entire variable domain, with the rest obtained from reference TRBV30 and TRBJ1-2, is as follows: SQTIHQWPATLVQPVGSPLSLECTVEGTSNPNLYWYRQAAGRGLQLLFYSVGIGQISSEVPQNLSASRPQDRQFILSSKKLLLSDSGFYLCAWSVGRVGGLDGYTFGSGTRLTVV.